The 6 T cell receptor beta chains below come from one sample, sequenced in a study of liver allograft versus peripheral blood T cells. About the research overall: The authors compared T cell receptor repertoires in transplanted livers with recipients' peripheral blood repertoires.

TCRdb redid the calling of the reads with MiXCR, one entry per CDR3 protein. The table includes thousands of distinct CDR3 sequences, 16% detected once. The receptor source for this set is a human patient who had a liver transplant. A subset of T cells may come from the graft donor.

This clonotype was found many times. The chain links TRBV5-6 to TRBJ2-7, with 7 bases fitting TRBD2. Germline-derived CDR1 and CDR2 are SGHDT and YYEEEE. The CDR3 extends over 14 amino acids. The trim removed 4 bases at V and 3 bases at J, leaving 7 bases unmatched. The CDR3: CASSQVSGVYEQYF. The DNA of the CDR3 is TGTGCCAGCAGCCAGGTCAGCGGGGTCTACGAGCAGTACTTC.

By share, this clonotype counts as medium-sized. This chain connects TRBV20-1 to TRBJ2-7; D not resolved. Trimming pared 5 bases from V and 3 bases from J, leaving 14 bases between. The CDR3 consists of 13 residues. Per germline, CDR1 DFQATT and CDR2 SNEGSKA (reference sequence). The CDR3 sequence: CSAPAEAGYEQYF. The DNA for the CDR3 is TGCAGTGCTCCCGCGGAAGCTGGCTACGAGCAGTACTTC.

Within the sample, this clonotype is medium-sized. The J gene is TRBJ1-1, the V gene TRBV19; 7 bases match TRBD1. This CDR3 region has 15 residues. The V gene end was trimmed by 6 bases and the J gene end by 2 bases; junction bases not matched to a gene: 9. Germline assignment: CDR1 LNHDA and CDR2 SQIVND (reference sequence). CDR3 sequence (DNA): TGTGCCAGTAGCGATATCGGGACAGCTAACACTGAAGCTTTCTTT. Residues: CASSDIGTANTEAFF.

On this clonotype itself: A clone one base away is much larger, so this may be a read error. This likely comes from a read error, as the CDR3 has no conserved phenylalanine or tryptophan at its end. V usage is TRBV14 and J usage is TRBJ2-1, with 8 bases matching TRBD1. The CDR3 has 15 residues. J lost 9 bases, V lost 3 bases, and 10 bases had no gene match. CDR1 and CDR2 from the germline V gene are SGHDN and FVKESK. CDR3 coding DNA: TGTGCCAGCAGCCACCGGGACAGGAAGGCGCCTGAGCAGTTCCTC. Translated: CASSHRDRKAPEQFL.

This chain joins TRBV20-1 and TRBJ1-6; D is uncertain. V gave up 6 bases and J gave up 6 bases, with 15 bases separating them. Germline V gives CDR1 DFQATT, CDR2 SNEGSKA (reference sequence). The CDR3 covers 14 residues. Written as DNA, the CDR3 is TGCAGTGCCTTCGTGGGAAACGGTAATTCACCCCTCCACTTT. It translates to CSAFVGNGNSPLHF.

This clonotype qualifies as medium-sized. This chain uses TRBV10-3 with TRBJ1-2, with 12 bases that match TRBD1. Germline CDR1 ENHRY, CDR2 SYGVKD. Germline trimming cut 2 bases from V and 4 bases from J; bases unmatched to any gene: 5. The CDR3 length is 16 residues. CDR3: CAISERGTGGIYGYTF. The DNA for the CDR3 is TGTGCCATCAGTGAGAGGGGGACAGGGGGCATCTATGGCTACACCTTC.